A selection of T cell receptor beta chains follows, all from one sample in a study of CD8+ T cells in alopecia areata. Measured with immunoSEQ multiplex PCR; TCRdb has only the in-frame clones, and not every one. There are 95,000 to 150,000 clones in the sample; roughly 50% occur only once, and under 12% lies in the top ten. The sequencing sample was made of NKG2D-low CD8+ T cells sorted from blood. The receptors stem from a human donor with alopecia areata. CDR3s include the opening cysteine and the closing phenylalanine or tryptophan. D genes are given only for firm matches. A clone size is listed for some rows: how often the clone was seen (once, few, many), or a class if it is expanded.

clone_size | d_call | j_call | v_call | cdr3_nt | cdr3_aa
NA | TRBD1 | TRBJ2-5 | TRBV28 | TGTGCCAGCAGCCCTTTACAGGGGGCTATGACCCAGTACTTC | CASSPLQGAMTQYF
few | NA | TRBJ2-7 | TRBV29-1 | TGCAGCGTCGCTGACAGTGACTACGAGCAGTACTTC | CSVADSDYEQYF
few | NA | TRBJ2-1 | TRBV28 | TGTGCCAGCAGCTTCGGGGGCCCTGAGCAGTTCTTC | CASSFGGPEQFF
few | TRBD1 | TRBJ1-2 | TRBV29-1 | TGCAGCGTTGAGACAGGGGATGGCGGGGTACGTGGCTACACCTTC | CSVETGDGGVRGYTF
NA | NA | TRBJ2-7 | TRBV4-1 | TGCGCCAGCAGCCAATCATTAGACTACGAGCAGTACTTC | CASSQSLDYEQYF
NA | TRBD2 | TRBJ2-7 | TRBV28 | TGTGCCAGCAGCCCGGGACTAGCGGGATACTACGAGCAGTACTTC | CASSPGLAGYYEQYF
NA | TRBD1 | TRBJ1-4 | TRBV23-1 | TGCGCCAGCGGCCGGGACAGGGGTTGTGCAACTAATGAAAAACTGTTTTTT | CASGRDRGCATNEKLFF
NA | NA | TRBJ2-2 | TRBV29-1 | TGCAGCGTTGCTCGGCCCACCGGGGAGCTGTTTTTT | CSVARPTGELFF
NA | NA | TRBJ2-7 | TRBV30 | TGTGCCTGGAGGTCAAGAGAGGTCTACGAGCAGTACTTC | CAWRSREVYEQYF
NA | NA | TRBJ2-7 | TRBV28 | TGTGCCAGCGTTTATAGCCACGAGCAGTACTTC | CASVYSHEQYF
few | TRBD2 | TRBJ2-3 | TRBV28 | TGTGCCAGCAGTTTGGGGGGGACGAGCACAGATACGCAGTATTTT | CASSLGGTSTDTQYF
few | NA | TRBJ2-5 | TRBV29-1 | TGCAGCGTTGAGGGGGAGCAAGAGACCCAGTACTTC | CSVEGEQETQYF
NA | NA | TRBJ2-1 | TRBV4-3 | TGCGCCAGCAGCCCTCCAGGGTACCTTTACCATGAGCAGTTCTTC | CASSPPGYLYHEQFF
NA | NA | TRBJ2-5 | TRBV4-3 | TGCGCCAGCAGCCAAGAGTGGGTCAGCGGGGAGACCCAGTACTTC | CASSQEWVSGETQYF
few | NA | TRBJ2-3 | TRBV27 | TGTGCCTTAGATACGCAGTATTTT | CALDTQYF
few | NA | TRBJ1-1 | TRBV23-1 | TGCGCCAGCAGTCAAAAAGGGGTTTGCGCTGAAGCTTTCTTT | CASSQKGVCAEAFF
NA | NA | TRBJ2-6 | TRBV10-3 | TGTGCCATCAGTGAGGGTTCGAGGCCTACCTCTGGGGCCAACGTCCTGACTTTC | CAISEGSRPTSGANVLTF
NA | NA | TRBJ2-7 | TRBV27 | TGTGCCAGCAGTGACGTCCTATACGAGCAGTACTTC | CASSDVLYEQYF
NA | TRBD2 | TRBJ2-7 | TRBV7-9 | TGTGCCAGCAGCTCTAGCGGGAGATTCCTCGAGCAGTACTTC | CASSSSGRFLEQYF
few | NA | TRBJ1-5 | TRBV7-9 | TGTGCCAGCAGCTTAGGCTGGGAGCCCCAGCATTTT | CASSLGWEPQHF
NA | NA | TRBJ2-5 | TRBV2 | TGTGCCACCGAGCCCCAATTCCAAGAGACCCAGTACTTC | CATEPQFQETQYF
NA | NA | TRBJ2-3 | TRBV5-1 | TGCGCCAGCAGCGTACACAGTGGAGCGGGTGATACGCAGTATTTT | CASSVHSGAGDTQYF
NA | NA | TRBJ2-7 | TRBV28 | TGTGCCAGCAGTTCTCCACCGAAGCACTACGAGCAGTACTTC | CASSSPPKHYEQYF
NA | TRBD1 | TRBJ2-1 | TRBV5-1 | TGCGCCAACATACAGGGGGACAGTGAGCAGTTCTTC | CANIQGDSEQFF
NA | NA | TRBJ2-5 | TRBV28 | TGTGCCAGCAGTTTCAGGACAGAAATGGGAGAGACCCAGTACTTC | CASSFRTEMGETQYF
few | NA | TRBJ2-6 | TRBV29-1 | TGCAGCGTTGATGGGGGTTCTGGGGCCAACGTCCTGACTTTC | CSVDGGSGANVLTF
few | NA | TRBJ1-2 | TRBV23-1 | TGCGCCAGCAGTCAATCGAGGAGGGGAATTATCTATGGCTACACCTTC | CASSQSRRGIIYGYTF
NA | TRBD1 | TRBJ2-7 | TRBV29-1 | TGCAGCGTGCCCGACAGGGGTCACGAGCAGTACTTC | CSVPDRGHEQYF
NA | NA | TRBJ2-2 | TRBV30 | TGTGCCTGGAGAGGCCCCGGGGAGCTGTTTTTT | CAWRGPGELFF
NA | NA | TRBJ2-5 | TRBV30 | TGTGCCTGGACCCTAAGTTGGGGGACGGAGACCCAGTACTTC | CAWTLSWGTETQYF
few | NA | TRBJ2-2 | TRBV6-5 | TGTGCCAGCAGTTCTAACTCCGGGGAGCTGTTTTTT | CASSSNSGELFF
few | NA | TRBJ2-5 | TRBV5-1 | TGCGCCAGCAGCCGGCGGACGGCCAACCAAGAGACCCAGTACTTC | CASSRRTANQETQYF
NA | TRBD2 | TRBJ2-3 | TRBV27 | TGTGCCAGCAGTTTAGGGACTAGCGGCCCAGATACGCAGTATTTT | CASSLGTSGPDTQYF
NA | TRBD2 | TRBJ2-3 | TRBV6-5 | TGTGCCAGCAGCCCCGGGACTAGTTATACGCAGTATTTT | CASSPGTSYTQYF
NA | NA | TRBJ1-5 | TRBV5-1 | TGCGCCAGCAGCTTTTCGGGTGTTGGTCAGCCCCAGCATTTT | CASSFSGVGQPQHF
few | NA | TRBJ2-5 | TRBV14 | TGTGCCAGCAGCCAAGATCTTGGGGAAGAGACCCAGTACTTC | CASSQDLGEETQYF
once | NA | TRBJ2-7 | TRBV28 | TGTGCCAGCAGTTTATGGACGAAGAATTCGCCCCGACACTCCTTCGCCTCCTACGAGCAGTACTTC | CASSLWTKNSPRHSFASYEQYF
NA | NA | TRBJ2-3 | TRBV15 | TGTGCCACCAGCAGAGATATGGACTCAGATACGCAGTATTTT | CATSRDMDSDTQYF
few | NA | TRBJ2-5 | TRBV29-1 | TGCAGCGACCAAGAGACCCAGTACTTC | CSDQETQYF
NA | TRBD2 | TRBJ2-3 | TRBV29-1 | TGCAGCGTTGCTGGCCTAGCGGGGGGCACAGATACGCAGTATTTT | CSVAGLAGGTDTQYF
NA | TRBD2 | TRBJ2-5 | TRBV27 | TGTGCCAGCAGTCCGGGGGGGGAGACCCAGTACTTC | CASSPGGETQYF
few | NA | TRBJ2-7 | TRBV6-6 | TGTGCCAGCAGTCCCCTTATCGGGGACGAGCAGTACTTC | CASSPLIGDEQYF